The present entry profiles one T cell receptor beta chain with its context. The sample originates from a study of blood T cell repertoires in COVID-19. As for the study in general: Nucleic acid was either cDNA or gDNA, and it came from T cells, B-cell-depleted T cells, or PBMCs.

V was pared by 4 bases and J by 5 bases, with 13 bases between. The V gene's germline CDR1 is SGHRS and CDR2 YFSETQ. The CDR3 runs to 15 residues. In the source study's methods: Estimation of nucleated cell counts relied on the amplification of reference gene primers. Libraries were prepared by immunoSEQ multiplex PCR; TCRdb keeps only in-frame clonotypes and omits some of them. V and J calls and clone size come straight from that table; D and trimming were deduced from the DNA. The data show 200,000 to 300,000 clones, about 85% seen once. Source material: peripheral blood. The V gene is TRBV5-1, the J gene TRBJ1-6, with D maybe TRBD1 (6 bases). The clonotype originates from a man between 60 and 75 years old who had recovered from COVID-19. The CDR3, as DNA: TGCGCCAGCAGCCTGGGGGGGCAGGATAATTCACCCCTCCACTTT. This sequence encodes CASSLGGQDNSPLHF. The variable domain in full, completed from reference TRBV5-1 and TRBJ1-6, reads KAGVTQTPRYLIKTRGQQVTLSCSPISGHRSVSWYQQTPGQGLQFLFEYFSETQRNKGNFPGRFSGRQFSNSRSEMNVSTLELGDSALYLCASSLGGQDNSPLHFGNGTRLTVT.